This T cell receptor beta chain was profiled in a study of T cell responses to AZD1222 COVID-19 vaccine. Unmatched junction bases numbered 2, after V lost 2 bases and J lost 6 bases. Germline CDR1 is SGDLS and CDR2 is YYNGEE. The CDR3 length is 14 residues. The assay was immunoSEQ multiplex PCR, and TCRdb's table has in-frame clones only and misses some. The table lists roughly 140,000 clones, roughly 91% of them singletons. V is TRBV9 and J is TRBJ2-2; 9 bases are a match to TRBD1. This TCR was recovered from an adult in good health. The sample here was peripheral blood, taken on day 0 of AZD1222 vaccination. The CDR3 loop reads CASSVTGGPGELFF. CDR3 nucleotide sequence: TGTGCCAGCAGCGTTACAGGGGGCCCCGGGGAGCTGTTTTTT.